Listed here are 9 T cell receptor beta chains from one sample, sequenced in a study of blood T cells in healthy people across ages. Primed by a sample-barcoded 5' primer and a J-beta primer mix, a second PCR proceeded for about 6 to 12 cycles. TCRdb re-called the 5' RACE reads with MiXCR, one entry per CDR3 protein. The table shows 600,000 or so distinct CDR3 sequences, with approximately 30% occurring only once. Specimen: blood. The source of these receptors is a woman over 75 in good health.

Remarks on this clonotype: The junction departs from the called germline gene at one end, perhaps through a read error. V usage is TRBV2 and J usage is TRBJ2-1; 7 bases align to TRBD2. In germline, CDR1 is SNHLY, CDR2 FYNNEI. The CDR3 loop spans 16 amino acids. CDR3 in DNA: TGTGCCGGCAGCGAGAGGCTAGCGGAGAACTACAATGAGCAGTTCTTC. Translation gives CAGSERLAENYNEQFF.

The V gene is TRBV5-1, the J gene TRBJ1-2; a possible D gene is TRBD1 (5 bases). The CDR3 has 14 residues. V was clipped by 3 bases and J by 2 bases, with 11 bases between them. Germline values: CDR1 SGHRS, CDR2 YFSETQ. This CDR3 reads CASSSLRGNYGYTF. Written as DNA, the CDR3 is TGCGCCAGCAGCTCTTTACGGGGGAACTATGGCTACACCTTC. The entire variable domain, with the rest obtained from reference TRBV5-1 and TRBJ1-2, is as follows: KAGVTQTPRYLIKTRGQQVTLSCSPISGHRSVSWYQQTPGQGLQFLFEYFSETQRNKGNFPGRFSGRQFSNSRSEMNVSTLELGDSALYLCASSSLRGNYGYTFGSGTRLTVV.

This clonotype was seen many times. J is TRBJ2-1 and V is TRBV20-1; 8 bases fit TRBD2. Trimming at V came to 3 bases and at J to 1 base, leaving 2 bases not matched to a gene. CDR1 DFQATT and CDR2 SNEGSKA come from the germline V gene (reference sequence). The CDR3 loop spans 14 amino acids. In DNA form, the CDR3 reads TGCAGTGCTAGGGGACTAGGATCCTACAATGAGCAGTTCTTC. Amino acid sequence: CSARGLGSYNEQFF.

There are a few counts of this clonotype. The chain employs TRBV12-3 or TRBV12-4 and TRBJ1-5; D remains unclear. V was pared by 3 bases and J by 3 bases, with 9 bases between. CDR3 length: 14 amino acids. The CDR3: CASSFRRDNQPQHF. The CDR3 region has the DNA TGTGCCAGCAGTTTTCGACGGGACAATCAGCCCCAGCATTTT.

The gene calls are TRBV10-3 and TRBJ1-2; D is possibly TRBD1 (6 bases). Germline V CDR1 and CDR2: ENHRY, SYGVKD. CDR3 length equals 13 residues. V was cut by 7 bases and J by 3 bases, with 12 bases left in between. CDR3 sequence (DNA): TGTGCCATCACCAGGGGCAGGGACTATGGCTACACCTTC. Its translation: CAITRGRDYGYTF.

Only a few counts were recorded for this clonotype. This could be a read error, since a much larger clone is one nucleotide away. The gene calls are TRBV3-1 and TRBJ1-2; no clear D gene. Germline CDR1 is LGHDT and CDR2 is YNNKEL (reference sequence). The CDR3 is 14 residues long. The CDR3 DNA reads as TGTGCCAGCGGCCAAGACGCGGTCGCCTATGGCTACACCTTC. It specifies CASGQDAVAYGYTF.

This clonotype was seen only a few times. This rearrangement joins TRBV5-1 to TRBJ1-1; D unclear. This CDR3 is built from 16 residues. The V end was cut by 1 base, the J end by 1 base, with 14 bases between. The V gene's germline CDR1 is SGHRS and CDR2 YFSETQ. Here the CDR3 DNA reads TGCGCCAGCAGCTTGAATTTGTTATTCGGGAACACTGAAGCTTTCTTT. This translates into CASSLNLLFGNTEAFF.

This clonotype was counted many times. The chain uses TRBV7-9 and TRBJ2-7; D uncertain. The CDR3 contains 14 residues. Germline lookup yields CDR1 SEHNR and CDR2 FQNEAQ (reference sequence). Trimming removed 1 base at V and 4 bases at J, with 11 bases between. The CDR3 nucleotides read TGTGCCAGCAGCTTAGTAAGGCCACCATACGAGCAGTACTTC. Translated: CASSLVRPPYEQYF.

The J gene is TRBJ2-4, the V gene TRBV7-9, with TRBD2 as a possible D gene (7 bases). CDR3 length equals 16 residues. Trimming took 0 bases from V and 13 from J, leaving 22 bases between them. Germline-derived CDR1 and CDR2 are SEHNR and FQNEAQ (reference sequence). The CDR3 loop reads CASSLAFGGARDEQYF. CDR3 DNA: TGTGCCAGCAGCTTAGCCTTTGGGGGGGCCAGAGATGAGCAGTACTTC.